This T cell receptor beta chain was sequenced in a study of blood T cell repertoires in COVID-19. The repertoire was sequenced with immunoSEQ multiplex PCR; TCRdb's copy has only in-frame clones and lacks some. The table shows 100,000 to 150,000 clones, with more than 70% occurring only once. The Seattle site enrolled patients during active infection and followed them longitudinally. V was clipped by 5 bases and J by 5 bases; unmatched bases: 5. This CDR3 comprises 14 residues. The germline V gene encodes CDR1 MNHEY and CDR2 SVGAGI. The TCR was taken from a woman aged 80 or older with COVID-19, enrolled during active disease. V usage is TRBV6-5 and J usage is TRBJ2-3, with 9 positions matching TRBD2. The specimen sequenced was peripheral blood. CDR3 DNA: TGTGCCAGCAGTACTAGAGCGGGAGGAGATACGCAGTATTTT. Translated, it gives CASSTRAGGDTQYF.